The 10 T cell receptor beta chains given below trace back to one sample, sequenced in a study of CD8 T cells in ankylosing spondylitis. TCRdb called the 5' RACE reads again in MiXCR, with one record for every CDR3 protein. This table holds hundreds of thousands of distinct CDR3 sequences, around 20% found once. Sample: blood, either unsorted or a sorted T cell fraction (not recorded which). The receptors shown here come from a female donor with ankylosing spondylitis or in good health (not recorded which).

This clonotype was recorded a few times. One end of the junction does not line up with germline, which may come from a read error. CDR3 protein: CSARDPTVVDRYTF. The CDR3 DNA reads TGCAGTGCTCGAGATCCCACGGTGGTCGACCGCTACACCTTC. This chain connects TRBV20-1 to TRBJ1-2; D is unresolved. CDR3 size: 14 residues. The germline CDR1 and CDR2 sequences are DFQATT and SNEGSKA (reference sequence).

This clonotype occurred a few times. The chain has TRBV19 and TRBJ1-5; no definite D call. Looked up from germline, CDR1 is LNHDA and CDR2 is SQIVND (reference sequence). The CDR3 has 12 amino acids. The germline V and J ends were trimmed by 7 bases and 6 bases, with 10 bases remaining between them. CDR3 amino acids: CASNWWRQPQHF. The CDR3 DNA follows: TGTGCCAGTAATTGGTGGCGTCAGCCCCAGCATTTT.

The table lists this clonotype with many counts. The chain is built from TRBV29-1 and TRBJ2-7, with 10 positions matching TRBD2. Germline values: CDR1 SQVTM, CDR2 ANQGSEA. The CDR3 has 17 amino acids. V lost 1 base and J lost 2; bases outside the gene matches: 11. DNA for the CDR3: TGCAGCGTTGAAGGTGGAACTAGCGGGACAAACCCCTACGAGCAGTACTTC. Protein product: CSVEGGTSGTNPYEQYF.

This clonotype showed up just a few times. The V gene is TRBV21-1, the J gene TRBJ2-2. TRBV21-1 is annotated as a pseudogene. The CDR3 consists of 15 residues. CDR3 in amino acids: CASSNGQPDTGELFF. The CDR3 DNA reads TGTGCCAGCAGCAATGGCCAGCCAGACACCGGGGAGCTGTTTTTT.

This clonotype was seen more than once but under ten times. The chain carries TRBV7-6 and TRBJ2-1; TRBD1 aligns across 7 bases. V was clipped by 6 bases and J by 1 base; unmatched bases: 3. From germline, CDR1 is SGHVS and CDR2 FNYEAQ. The CDR3 sequence is 14 residues long. CDR3 sequence reads: CASRPGGSYNEQFF. The CDR3 nucleotides are TGTGCCAGCAGGCCAGGGGGTTCCTACAATGAGCAGTTCTTC.

This clonotype was recorded a few times. The V gene is TRBV7-2, the J gene TRBJ2-1; 12 positions agree with TRBD2. The CDR3 has 17 amino acids. CDR1 is SGHTA, CDR2 FQGNSA, per germline. The V gene end was trimmed by 7 bases and the J gene end by 3 bases; junction bases not matched to a gene: 10. The CDR3 DNA reads TGTGCCAGCACCATGACTAGCGGGAGTGTCGGCTACAATGAGCAGTTCTTC. Protein: CASTMTSGSVGYNEQFF.

A few counts support this clonotype. V and J are TRBV3-1 and TRBJ2-2; possible D gene TRBD1, 6 bases. CDR1 is LGHDT and CDR2 is YNNKEL in the germline V gene (reference sequence). V lost 2 bases, J lost 2 bases, and 15 bases lay in between. This CDR3 comprises 17 residues. This chain's CDR3 is CASSQWAGTPNTGELFF. In DNA form, the CDR3 reads TGTGCCAGCAGCCAATGGGCCGGGACACCTAACACCGGGGAGCTGTTTTTT.

In this sample, this clonotype turned up once. The CDR3 DNA follows: TGCAGTGCTCTCCTAGAGGCGGCCACAGATACGCAGTATTTT. This sequence encodes CSALLEAATDTQYF. J is TRBJ2-3 and V is TRBV20-1; D ambiguous. The V gene lost 5 bases and the J gene lost 2 bases, with 14 bases spanning the gap. CDR1 DFQATT and CDR2 SNEGSKA come from the germline V gene (reference sequence). The CDR3 is made up of 14 amino acids.

CDR3 sequence: CASSAGSRQAFF. CDR3 bases: TGTGCCAGCAGTGCCGGGTCACGTCAAGCTTTCTTT. The rearrangement joins TRBV28 to TRBJ1-1, with unresolved D. The CDR3 runs to 12 residues. V dropped 5 bases and J dropped 9 bases, with 13 bases sitting between them. Germline V gives CDR1 MDHEN, CDR2 SYDVKM.

This clonotype was counted a few times. The chain combines TRBV6-5 with TRBJ2-2, with a weak D call TRBD1 (5 bases). Germline assignment: CDR1 MNHEY and CDR2 SVGAGI. This CDR3 spans 15 amino acids. V was shortened by 2 bases and J by 4 bases, with 11 bases between the two germline ends. The CDR3 protein is CASSYRVRGTGELFF. The CDR3 nucleotides are TGTGCCAGCAGTTACAGGGTTAGGGGCACCGGGGAGCTGTTTTTT.